Below, 14 T cell receptor beta chains from the same sample are listed, as sequenced in a study of blood T cell repertoires in COVID-19. Clones were sequenced by immunoSEQ multiplex PCR, and TCRdb holds only the in-frame ones, with some missing. Altogether some 42,000 clones are present, around four fifths being singletons, with the ten largest covering less than 7%. Sequenced material: peripheral blood. These receptors were obtained from a man aged 50-60 years with active COVID-19.

By share, this clone ranks as medium-sized. The chain couples TRBV5-4 to TRBJ2-7; 8 bases map to TRBD1. The germline V gene has CDR1 SGHNT and CDR2 YYREEE (reference sequence). The CDR3 is made up of 15 amino acids. With 5 bases clipped from V and 5 bases from J, the junction kept 12 bases outside the gene matches. CDR3 nucleotides: TGTGCCAGCAGTCGGGCGGACAGGGCATTGGACGAGCAGTACTTC. This codes for CASSRADRALDEQYF.

The chain has TRBV24-1 and TRBJ2-5; 11 bases map to TRBD2. The CDR3 consists of 15 residues. J gave up 2 bases and V 5 bases, and 3 bases lay outside the gene matches. The germline V gene has CDR1 KGHDR and CDR2 SFDVKD. The CDR3 nucleotides are TGTGCCACCAGTGGGACTAGCGGGCGACAAGAGACCCAGTACTTC. Translating it yields CATSGTSGRQETQYF.

This clone was counted between two and nine times. The rearrangement links TRBV7-6 to TRBJ2-3; TRBD2 matches at 8 bases. CDR3 size: 17 residues. Germline lookup yields CDR1 SGHVS and CDR2 FNYEAQ. J gave up 5 bases and V 5 bases, and 15 bases lay outside the gene matches. The CDR3 nucleotides are TGTGCCAGCAGCCTAGTCGGGAGGGCCAGATTACAAGATACGCAGTATTTT. Protein sequence: CASSLVGRARLQDTQYF. The full variable domain, with the rest looked up from reference TRBV7-6 and TRBJ2-3, is GAGVSQSPRYKVTKRGQDVALRCDPISGHVSLYWYRQALGQGPEFLTYFNYEAQQDKSGLPNDRFSAERPEGSISTLTIQRTEQRDSAMYRCASSLVGRARLQDTQYFGPGTRLTVL.

This chain links TRBV5-1 with TRBJ2-2; a possible D gene is TRBD1 (6 bases). V lost 1 base and J 6 bases, leaving 13 bases between the germline ends. Per germline, CDR1 SGHRS and CDR2 YFSETQ. This CDR3 spans 15 amino acids. The CDR3 DNA reads TGCGCCAGCAGCTTGAATGAGGGGGTCCCCGGGGAGCTGTTTTTT. Amino acid sequence: CASSLNEGVPGELFF.

The chain couples TRBV3-1 (or the pseudogene TRBV3-2) to TRBJ2-5, with 8 bases aligning to TRBD1. Germline V gene lookup returns CDR1 LGHDT and CDR2 YNNKEL (reference sequence). This CDR3 is built from 14 residues. Trimming removed 2 bases from V and 4 bases from J; junction bases left unmatched: 3. The CDR3 loop reads CASSQQGAGETQYF. In nucleotides, the CDR3 is TGTGCCAGCAGCCAACAGGGGGCAGGAGAGACCCAGTACTTC.

The chain is built from TRBV6-2 or TRBV6-3 and TRBJ2-1, with 7 bases that match TRBD2. J lost 13 bases, V lost 2 bases, and 8 bases had no gene match. This CDR3 contains 13 residues. Germline lookup yields CDR1 MNHEY and CDR2 SVGEGT. The CDR3 nucleotides are TGTGCCAGCAGTTACAGGGGACTAAGGCAACAGTTCTTC. Amino acids: CASSYRGLRQQFF.

In this sample, this clone turned up a few times. The chain carries TRBV7-9 and TRBJ2-2; D is ambiguous. Germline lookup yields CDR1 SEHNR and CDR2 FQNEAQ (reference sequence). The CDR3 sequence is 14 residues long. Trimming left V 1 base short and J 5 bases short, with 8 bases between. The CDR3 sequence is CASSLVGRTGELFF. In DNA form, the CDR3 reads TGTGCCAGCAGCTTAGTTGGCAGAACCGGGGAGCTGTTTTTT.

The J gene is TRBJ1-2, the V gene TRBV7-2; 8 bases line up with TRBD1. Germline CDR1 and CDR2: SGHTA and FQGNSA. The CDR3 contains 16 residues. Trimming took 0 bases from V and 4 from J; bases not matched to a gene: 7. The CDR3 region is CASSLADRDRTYGYTF. CDR3 sequence (DNA): TGTGCCAGCAGCTTAGCGGACCGGGACAGGACCTATGGCTACACCTTC.

This clone has a handful of counts. This chain uses TRBV10-3 with TRBJ1-2, with D tentatively TRBD1 (5 bases). The CDR3 consists of 13 residues. In germline, CDR1 is ENHRY, CDR2 SYGVKD. Deletions cut 8 bases from V and 3 bases from J, with 13 bases between. DNA of the CDR3: TGTGCCATCGCGGCAGGGCTCGACTATGGCTACACCTTC. The encoded protein is CAIAAGLDYGYTF.

The chain combines TRBV19 with TRBJ1-1; possible D gene TRBD1, 5 bases. Germline V gene data show CDR1 as LNHDA and CDR2 as SQIVND (reference sequence). V lost 1 base and J lost 4, with 7 bases in between. The CDR3 is made up of 13 amino acids. CDR3 loop: CASSIGGGTEAFF. The CDR3 DNA reads TGTGCCAGTAGTATAGGGGGGGGCACTGAAGCTTTCTTT. The full variable domain, its missing parts supplied by reference TRBV19 and TRBJ1-1, is DGGITQSPKYLFRKEGQNVTLSCEQNLNHDAMYWYRQDPGQGLRLIYYSQIVNDFQKGDIAEGYSVSREKKESFPLTVTSAQKNPTAFYLCASSIGGGTEAFFGQGTRLTVV.

CDR3 loop: CASSPLAFQGTQYF. The DNA of the CDR3 is TGCGCCAGCAGCCCCCTAGCCTTCCAGGGGACGCAGTATTTT. J is TRBJ2-3 and V is TRBV5-1; perhaps TRBD1 as D (6 bases). CDR3 length: 14 amino acids. Germline V gene sequence: CDR1 SGHRS, CDR2 YFSETQ. V was cut by 4 bases and J by 9 bases, with 18 bases left in between.

This clone was observed a single time. The chain couples TRBV30 to TRBJ2-1, with 9 bases aligning to TRBD2. CDR3 size: 14 residues. The V and J ends lost 5 bases and 10 bases, in that order; junction bases with no gene match: 12. Germline assignment: CDR1 GTSNPN and CDR2 SVGIG (reference sequence). The CDR3 sequence: CAWAPELAGQEQFF. The CDR3 bases are TGTGCCTGGGCCCCCGAACTAGCGGGCCAAGAGCAGTTCTTC.

The V gene is TRBV4-1, the J gene TRBJ1-3; TRBD1 is a possible D gene (6 bases). Germline CDR1 and CDR2: MGHRA and YSYEKL. This CDR3 comprises 17 residues. V was clipped by 0 bases and J by 0 bases, with 12 bases between them. The CDR3 sequence: CASSQDPGGSSGNTIYF. CDR3 nucleotide sequence: TGCGCCAGCAGCCAAGATCCGGGGGGCAGCTCTGGAAACACCATATATTTT.

The rearrangement uses TRBV6-2 or TRBV6-3 and TRBJ1-5; TRBD1 is a possible D gene (5 bases). The CDR3 sequence is 15 residues long. CDR1 and CDR2 (germline): MNHEY, SVGEGT. V dropped 5 bases and J dropped 2 bases, with 13 bases sitting between them. The CDR3 region has the DNA TGTGCCAGCAGTCGTGGGGGGTTCGGCAATCAGCCCCAGCATTTT. Protein sequence: CASSRGGFGNQPQHF.